One and the same sample provided the 17 T cell receptor beta chains below, sequenced in a study of PD-L1 blockade in urothelial cancer. Libraries were prepared by immunoSEQ multiplex PCR; TCRdb keeps only in-frame clonotypes and omits some of them. The data show 25,000 to 30,000 clones, around nine tenths seen once. The input for sequencing was PBMCs, taken around atezolizumab (anti-PD-L1) treatment. The receptor set was obtained from a man aged 45-65 years with urothelial cancer.

The DNA of the CDR3 is TGTGCCAGTAGTATGAGTACCCTAGTGGGCTACACCTTC. Translated: CASSMSTLVGYTF. The chain recombines TRBV19 with TRBJ1-2; D gene unclear. The V end was cut by 3 bases, the J end by 8 bases, with 13 bases between. CDR3 size: 13 residues. CDR1 and CDR2 from the germline V gene are LNHDA and SQIVND (reference sequence).

By share, this clone counts as medium-sized (0.01 to 0.1%). The chain joins TRBV9 to TRBJ2-7; D not resolved. Trimming took 2 bases from V and 5 from J, leaving 14 bases between them. Germline loops: CDR1 SGDLS, CDR2 YYNGEE. This CDR3 is built from 14 residues. CDR3 in DNA: TGTGCCAGCAGCGTCGCAGGATCAATGGACGAGCAGTACTTC. This sequence encodes CASSVAGSMDEQYF.

The chain joins TRBV6-6 to TRBJ2-3; D is unresolved. Germline values: CDR1 MNHNY, CDR2 SVGAGI (reference sequence). The CDR3 has 12 amino acids. Trimming pared 7 bases from V and 6 bases from J, leaving 11 bases between. The CDR3: CASTPVPDTQYF. CDR3 DNA: TGTGCCAGCACCCCCGTCCCGGATACGCAGTATTTT.

The chain has TRBV5-8 and TRBJ1-5; the D gene is possibly TRBD1 (6 bases). This CDR3 is built from 17 residues. CDR1 is SGHTS and CDR2 is YDEGEE in the germline V gene. V was pared by 2 bases and J by 7 bases, with 22 bases between. For the CDR3, the DNA is TGTGCCAGCAGCTTAGAACCCTATGCAGGGGCGCGGCAGCCCCAGCATTTT. This encodes CASSLEPYAGARQPQHF.

This chain links TRBV4-3 with TRBJ2-2; TRBD1 is a possible D gene (6 bases). The CDR3 sequence is 15 residues long. Trimming removed 3 bases at V and 0 bases at J, with 8 bases between. Germline V CDR1 and CDR2: LGHNA, YSLEER. CDR3 coding DNA: TGCGCCAGCAGCCATAGACAGGCGAACACCGGGGAGCTGTTTTTT. This codes for CASSHRQANTGELFF.

The J gene is TRBJ1-5, the V gene TRBV5-8; D is undetermined. The germline CDR1 and CDR2 sequences are SGHTS and YDEGEE. V lost 2 bases, J lost 0 bases, and 9 bases lay in between. The CDR3 consists of 15 residues. The CDR3 spells CASSLGVYSNQPQHF. CDR3 bases: TGTGCCAGCAGCTTAGGAGTCTATAGCAATCAGCCCCAGCATTTT.

CDR3 protein: CSVEGGAGGNEKLFF. The DNA of the CDR3 is TGCAGCGTTGAAGGGGGGGCAGGGGGTAATGAAAAACTGTTTTTT. The chain has TRBV29-1 and TRBJ1-4; TRBD1 matches 7 bases. There are 15 residues in the CDR3. Germline assignment: CDR1 SQVTM and CDR2 ANQGSEA. Trimming cost V 1 base and J 4 bases; bases outside gene matches: 6.

The gene calls are TRBV10-3 and TRBJ1-5; no clear D gene. CDR1 is ENHRY, CDR2 SYGVKD, per germline. Trimming left V 10 bases short and J 2 bases short, with 15 bases between. This CDR3 contains 14 residues. CDR3 sequence (DNA): TGTGCCACTTCGGAGGGATTGGGCAATCAGCCCCAGCATTTT. Its translation: CATSEGLGNQPQHF.

V usage is TRBV18 and J usage is TRBJ1-1, with 8 bases fitting TRBD1. J was trimmed by 8 bases and V by 6 bases; bases with no gene match: 14. This CDR3 has 15 residues. Germline V gene sequence: CDR1 KGHSH, CDR2 LQKENI. CDR3 region: CASSPTDRGVVEAFF. The CDR3 DNA is TGTGCCAGCTCTCCTACTGACAGGGGCGTAGTAGAAGCTTTCTTT. Supplemented by reference TRBV18 and TRBJ1-1, the full variable domain reads NAGVMQNPRHLVRRRGQEARLRCSPMKGHSHVYWYRQLPEEGLKFMVYLQKENIIDESGMPKERFSAEFPKEGPSILRIQQVVRGDSAAYFCASSPTDRGVVEAFFGQGTRLTVV.

The rearrangement joins TRBV5-5 to TRBJ1-1; TRBD1 might be the D (6 bases). Germline V gene sequence: CDR1 SGHKS, CDR2 YYEKEE (reference sequence). Trimming took 0 bases from V and 0 from J, leaving 15 bases between them. This CDR3 is built from 17 residues. CDR3 nucleotide sequence: TGTGCCAGCAGCTTGGGGCAGGGGATCGGCGTGAACACTGAAGCTTTCTTT. Translated: CASSLGQGIGVNTEAFF.

Written as DNA, the CDR3 is TGTGCCAGCAGCCAAACAGGTCTAGCCAAAAACATTCAGTACTTC. Its protein is CASSQTGLAKNIQYF. V gene TRBV28 combines with J gene TRBJ2-4; D is possibly TRBD1 (5 bases). The CDR3 contains 15 residues. Trimming pared 6 bases from V and 0 bases from J, leaving 12 bases between. Germline V gene lookup returns CDR1 MDHEN and CDR2 SYDVKM. The full variable domain, its missing parts supplied by reference TRBV28 and TRBJ2-4, is DVKVTQSSRYLVKRTGEKVFLECVQDMDHENMFWYRQDPGLGLRLIYFSYDVKMKEKGDIPEGYSVSREKKERFSLILESASTNQTSMYLCASSQTGLAKNIQYFGAGTRLSVL.

This clone turned up a few times. The chain is built from TRBV5-1 and TRBJ2-2; 12 bases are a match to TRBD2. CDR1 and CDR2 from the germline V gene are SGHRS and YFSETQ. V lost 4 bases to trimming and J lost 5 bases; unmatched junction nucleotides: 6. The CDR3 has 16 amino acids. This CDR3 reads CASSRTLAGGTGELFF. In nucleotides, the CDR3 is TGCGCCAGCAGCCGGACTCTAGCGGGGGGGACCGGGGAGCTGTTTTTT.

The chain couples TRBV18 to TRBJ1-2; D possibly corresponds to TRBD1 (5 bases). The CDR3 spans 14 residues. V dropped 2 bases and J dropped 4 bases, with 11 bases sitting between them. Germline CDR1 is KGHSH and CDR2 is LQKENI. The CDR3 DNA sequence: TGTGCCAGCTCACCAGACAGCAACCTCTATGGCTACACCTTC. Translated: CASSPDSNLYGYTF.

This clone was detected only a few times. The chain recombines TRBV7-8 with TRBJ2-7; 10 positions agree with TRBD1. The CDR3 extends over 14 amino acids. Germline assignment: CDR1 SGHVS and CDR2 FQNEAQ. The V and J ends lost 5 bases and 2 bases, in that order; junction bases with no gene match: 3. CDR3 sequence: CASSPGTGAYEQYF. In DNA, the CDR3 is TGTGCCAGCAGCCCCGGGACAGGGGCCTACGAGCAGTACTTC.

The rearrangement joins TRBV27 to TRBJ2-7; TRBD1 agrees at 7 bases. The CDR3 runs to 13 residues. Germline V CDR1 and CDR2: MNHEY, SMNVEV (reference sequence). V trimming: 10 bases; J trimming: 3 bases; junction bases outside the gene matches: 9. CDR3 nucleotide sequence: TGTGCCACACAAACAGGGGACGGCTACGAGCAGTACTTC. Translating it yields CATQTGDGYEQYF.

This rearrangement joins TRBV19 to TRBJ2-1, with 10 bases identical to TRBD2. In germline, CDR1 is LNHDA, CDR2 SQIVND (reference sequence). This CDR3 comprises 14 residues. With 7 bases clipped from V and 6 bases from J, the junction kept 6 bases outside the gene matches. The CDR3, as DNA: TGTGCCAGTACCCCACTAGCGGGAATCAATGAGCAGTTCTTC. It encodes CASTPLAGINEQFF.

The V call is TRBV29-1, the J call TRBJ2-4, with TRBD1 as a possible D gene (6 bases). From germline, CDR1 is SQVTM and CDR2 ANQGSEA. The CDR3 has 13 amino acids. CDR3 sequence: CSGSTGTRDIQYF. For the CDR3, the DNA is TGCAGTGGGAGTACAGGGACCAGGGACATTCAGTACTTC.